Each of the 27 T cell receptor beta chains below was sequenced from the same sample in a study of glioma-infiltrating T cells. The iRepertoire nested amplicon-rescue multiplex PCR amplified TCR alpha and beta CDR3s from RNA. Each CDR3 protein gets one entry after TCRdb re-called the multiplex PCR reads with MiXCR. This sample yields about 380,000 distinct CDR3 sequences, of which roughly 41% are seen a single time; 12% belongs to the top ten. The specimen was glioma tissue, nonneoplastic brain tissue, or PBMCs (not recorded which). These receptors came from a human donor with low-grade glioma or glioblastoma, undergoing nonglioma brain surgery, or in good health (not recorded which).

This clonotype appeared many times. The gene calls are TRBV6-1 and TRBJ2-1; 7 nucleotides match TRBD1. The CDR3 has 12 residues. J gave up 9 bases and V 5 bases, and 4 bases lay outside the gene matches. Germline lookup yields CDR1 MNHNS and CDR2 SASEGT. The CDR3 sequence: CASSMTGFEQFF. The CDR3 nucleotides are TGTGCCAGCAGTATGACAGGGTTTGAGCAGTTCTTC.

To note about this clonotype: A junction boundary mismatches the germline segment, possibly from a read error. V and J are TRBV27 and TRBJ1-1, with a possible D match to TRBD1 (5 bases). This CDR3 spans 18 amino acids. Germline values: CDR1 MNHEY, CDR2 SMNVEV (reference sequence). This CDR3 is CATSASSGGESMNTEAFF. CDR3 coding DNA: TGTGCCACCAGTGCTTCCTCGGGGGGAGAGAGCATGAACACTGAAGCTTTCTTT.

Notes on this clonotype: One base away lies a much larger clone, so this may be a sequencing read error. This chain links TRBV6-1 with TRBJ2-1, with TRBD2 identical over 9 bases. Germline V gives CDR1 MNHNS, CDR2 SASEGT. CDR3 size: 16 residues. V dropped 3 bases and J dropped 10; count of bases not matched to a gene: 13. The CDR3 DNA sequence: TGTGCCAGCAGTGATCAGCCGCTAGCGGGACCCTACGAGCAGTTCTTC. Translated: CASSDQPLAGPYEQFF.

The V and J genes are TRBV7-9 and TRBJ2-5, with D maybe TRBD2 (5 bases). With 0 bases removed from V and 4 bases from J, the gap between germline ends came to 15 bases. The germline gives CDR1 SEHNR, CDR2 FQNEAQ (reference sequence). CDR3 length: 16 residues. The CDR3 nucleotides read TGTGCCAGCAGCTTAGCGGTAGCGACCTGGGGAGAGACCCAGTACTTC. This codes for CASSLAVATWGETQYF.

Note on this clonotype: A much larger clone lies one base from this, so it may be a read error. V usage is TRBV28 and J usage is TRBJ1-1; D is unclear. The CDR3 is made up of 15 amino acids. Germline V gene lookup returns CDR1 MDHEN and CDR2 SYDVKM. Trimming took off 8 bases at V and 6 bases at J, with 22 bases between the two ends. The CDR3 DNA is TGTGCCAGCCGTCCGCCCCGATCGGAAAGACCTGAAGCTTTCTTT. Protein: CASRPPRSERPEAFF.

A remark on this clonotype: A much larger clone is a single base away; this may be a read error. V is TRBV27 and J is TRBJ1-2; TRBD1 matches at 7 bases. The CDR3 spans 15 residues. Per the germline V gene, CDR1 is MNHEY and CDR2 is SMNVEV (reference sequence). CDR3 coding DNA: TGTGCCAGCAGTTCCCGGACAGGCCCAGCATATGGCTACATCTTC. Translated, it gives CASSSRTGPAYGYIF.

The J gene is TRBJ1-1, the V gene TRBV10-3; D call uncertain. The germline gives CDR1 ENHRY, CDR2 SYGVKD. V lost 3 bases and J 2 bases, leaving 7 bases between the germline ends. The CDR3 covers 13 residues. The CDR3 nucleotides are TGTGCCATCAGTGACGTCGGTAACACTGAAGCTTTCTTT. It codes for CAISDVGNTEAFF.

In this sample, this clonotype turned up a few times. CDR3 sequence: CASSLDLGTGKTQYF. CDR3 DNA sequence: TGTGCCAGCAGCTTAGATCTCGGTACGGGCAAGACCCAGTACTTC. This chain connects TRBV11-2 to TRBJ2-5; D remains ambiguous. The CDR3 has 15 residues. Germline CDR1 SGHAT, CDR2 FQNNGV. Trimming cost V 0 bases and J 6 bases, with 14 bases left between them. The full variable domain, completed using reference TRBV11-2 and TRBJ2-5, is EAGVAQSPRYKIIEKRQSVAFWCNPISGHATLYWYQQILGQGPKLLIQFQNNGVVDDSQLPKDRFSAERLKGVDSTLKIQPAKLEDSAVYLCASSLDLGTGKTQYFGPGTRLLVL.

This clonotype was seen a handful of times. This sequence joins TRBV28 and TRBJ1-3; the match to TRBD1 covers 9 bases. Germline V gene sequence: CDR1 MDHEN, CDR2 SYDVKM. This CDR3 has 16 amino acids. V shed 6 bases, J shed 0 bases, and the junction held 6 bases outside the gene matches. CDR3 DNA: TGTGCCAGCAGCTGGACAGGGGCTTACTCTGGAAACACCATATATTTT. Translation: CASSWTGAYSGNTIYF.

The chain carries TRBV7-2 and TRBJ2-3; D uncertain. The CDR3 is made up of 14 amino acids. V was clipped by 1 base and J by 4 bases, with 9 bases between them. The germline gives CDR1 SGHTA, CDR2 FQGNSA. DNA of the CDR3: TGTGCCAGCAGCTTAGAGCCGCGTTCAGATACGCAGTATTTT. Translation gives CASSLEPRSDTQYF.

There are many counts of this clonotype. This chain links TRBV6-2 or TRBV6-3 with TRBJ2-6; D may be TRBD1 or TRBD2 (5 bases each). Looked up from germline, CDR1 is MNHEY and CDR2 is SVGEGT. CDR3 length equals 17 residues. V dropped 5 bases and J dropped 0 bases, with 14 bases sitting between them. CDR3 DNA: TGTGCCAGCAGTAAAGAGGGGATAACCTCTGGGGCCAACGTCCTGACTTTC. It translates to CASSKEGITSGANVLTF.

This clonotype was found once. A single base separates this from a much larger clone, so it may be a read error. As the CDR3 is not closed by the conserved phenylalanine or tryptophan, this likely results from a read error. The chain is built from TRBV28 and TRBJ2-7; TRBD1 matches 8 bases. The CDR3 covers 14 residues. Trimming at V came to 6 bases and at J to 1 base, leaving 5 bases not matched to a gene. Germline V lookup: CDR1 MDHEN, CDR2 SYDVKM. CDR3 amino acids: CASSRTGYSYEQYL. Written as DNA, the CDR3 is TGTGCCAGCAGCAGGACAGGGTATTCCTACGAGCAGTACCTC.

The chain is built from TRBV20-1 and TRBJ2-3; D is possibly TRBD1 or TRBD2 (5 bases each). This CDR3 comprises 12 residues. V dropped 5 bases and J dropped 5 bases, with 11 bases sitting between them. Germline CDR1 reads DFQATT; CDR2 reads SNEGSKA (reference sequence). CDR3 bases: TGCAGTGCTGGGACCAACCTAGATACGCAGTATTTT. Its protein product is CSAGTNLDTQYF.

The chain has TRBV4-1 and TRBJ2-5; TRBD2 matches 9 bases. Germline V gives CDR1 MGHRA, CDR2 YSYEKL. After removal of 3 bases from V and 2 bases from J, the junction contained 7 bases not matched to a gene. This CDR3 comprises 16 residues. The CDR3 loop reads CASSQMLAGNQETQYF. The CDR3, as DNA: TGCGCCAGCAGCCAGATGCTAGCGGGGAATCAAGAGACCCAGTACTTC.

The CDR3 DNA reads as TGCAGTGCCCCCGAGTACAATGAGCAGTTCTTC. Amino acids: CSAPEYNEQFF. The chain employs TRBV20-1 and TRBJ2-1; no reliable D call. Germline V lookup: CDR1 DFQATT, CDR2 SNEGSKA (reference sequence). The V gene lost 6 bases and the J gene lost 4 bases, with 7 bases spanning the gap. The CDR3 length is 11 residues.

This clonotype occurred once. With a much larger clone just one base away, this may be a read error. The genes are TRBV27 and TRBJ1-4; D ambiguous. Germline V CDR1 and CDR2: MNHEY, SMNVEV (reference sequence). Trimming removed 5 bases at V and 6 bases at J, with 16 bases between. The CDR3 runs 15 residues. The CDR3 spells CASSPYWVPDEKLFF. CDR3 nucleotide sequence: TGTGCCAGCAGTCCCTACTGGGTGCCTGATGAAAAACTGTTTTTT.

With regard to this clonotype: A much larger clone lies a single base off, so this may be a read error. The rearrangement uses TRBV20-1 and TRBJ1-1; D perhaps matches TRBD1 (5 bases). The CDR3 is 14 residues long. Trimming cost V 2 bases and J 3 bases, with 13 bases left between them. Germline assignment: CDR1 DFQATT and CDR2 SNEGSKA (reference sequence). The CDR3 nucleotides are TGCAGTGCTAGATCAAGGGGCACCTACACTGAAGCTTTCTTT. Protein sequence: CSARSRGTYTEAFF.

The genes are TRBV19 and TRBJ2-2; TRBD1 matches 7 bases. V lost 4 bases and J lost 1; bases outside the gene matches: 3. CDR1 and CDR2 (germline): LNHDA, SQIVND (reference sequence). The length of the CDR3 is 15 residues. CDR3: CASSTGQVNTGELFF. CDR3 nucleotide sequence: TGTGCCAGTAGTACAGGACAGGTGAACACCGGGGAGCTGTTTTTT.

The V call is TRBV20-1, the J call TRBJ2-3; D is uncertain. V was shortened by 6 bases and J by 0 bases, with 13 bases between the two germline ends. Germline CDR1 DFQATT, CDR2 SNEGSKA (reference sequence). This CDR3 is built from 14 residues. DNA for the CDR3: TGCAGTGCCGTTTATACTCCTAGCACAGATACGCAGTATTTT. This gives the protein CSAVYTPSTDTQYF.

J is TRBJ2-1 and V is TRBV20-1; perhaps TRBD2 as D (5 bases). This CDR3 region has 15 residues. From germline, CDR1 is DFQATT and CDR2 SNEGSKA (reference sequence). Trimming removed 3 bases from V and 0 bases from J, with 12 bases in between. The CDR3 nucleotides are TGCAGTGCTAGGATTAGTGGACTCTCCTACAATGAGCAGTTCTTC. Its translation: CSARISGLSYNEQFF.

About this clonotype itself: Just one base apart from a much larger clone, this may be a read error. This chain joins TRBV20-1 and TRBJ2-5; no clear D. V was clipped by 6 bases and J by 3 bases, with 8 bases between them. The germline V gene has CDR1 DFQATT and CDR2 SNEGSKA (reference sequence). The CDR3 totals 11 residues. The CDR3 is CSALQEETQYF. The DNA for the CDR3 is TGCAGTGCCCTTCAGGAAGAGACCCAGTACTTC.

This clonotype has a single count. The gene calls are TRBV28 and TRBJ2-7; 8 bases match TRBD2. The CDR3 spans 15 residues. The V segment lost 6 bases and the J segment 4 bases; nucleotides outside the gene matches: 11. Germline CDR1 and CDR2: MDHEN and SYDVKM. CDR3 residues: CASSFPAGVRYEQYF. CDR3 nucleotides: TGTGCCAGCAGCTTCCCAGCGGGAGTAAGATACGAGCAGTACTTC.

The count of this clonotype is one. A much larger clone lies a single base off, so this may be a read error. The chain is built from TRBV28 and TRBJ2-2; D ambiguous. The CDR3 covers 12 residues. Germline lookup yields CDR1 MDHEN and CDR2 SYDVKM. The CDR3 spells CASILYGGELFF. CDR3 sequence (DNA): TGTGCCAGCATTTTATACGGCGGGGAGCTGTTTTTT.

This clonotype was counted between two and nine times. The V call is TRBV28, the J call TRBJ1-2, with TRBD1 as a possible D gene (5 bases). The CDR3 is 14 residues long. V shed 1 base and J shed 8 bases, with 14 bases lying between them. Germline V gene lookup returns CDR1 MDHEN and CDR2 SYDVKM. The CDR3 DNA reads TGTGCCAGCAGTTTATTCGGGGCCTCGCTGGGCTACACCTTC. Residues: CASSLFGASLGYTF.

This clonotype was found a few times. The chain joins TRBV20-1 to TRBJ2-7; 7 bases align to TRBD1. The CDR3 loop spans 15 amino acids. Germline CDR1 reads DFQATT; CDR2 reads SNEGSKA (reference sequence). Trimming at V came to 0 bases and at J to 0 bases, leaving 5 bases not matched to a gene. The CDR3 nucleotides read TGCAGTGCTAGAGATTATCCAGGGGGCTCCTACGAGCAGTACTTC. Protein product: CSARDYPGGSYEQYF.

This clonotype has just a few counts. This chain's CDR3 is CASSQSPGNTEAFF. Written as DNA, the CDR3 is TGTGCCAGCAGCCAATCGCCCGGAAACACTGAAGCTTTCTTT. The chain joins TRBV16 to TRBJ1-1; D remains ambiguous. Germline V gene data show CDR1 as KGHSY and CDR2 as FQNENV. The CDR3 spans 14 residues. The V and J ends lost 0 bases and 2 bases respectively, with 7 bases between them.

This clonotype was recorded many times. The chain joins TRBV20-1 to TRBJ1-2, with D uncertain. Trimming took off 6 bases at V and 4 bases at J, with 9 bases between the two ends. CDR1 is DFQATT, CDR2 SNEGSKA, per germline (reference sequence). The CDR3 has 11 amino acids. The CDR3 DNA follows: TGCAGTGCCGGGTCTTTCTATGGCTACACCTTC. It is translated as CSAGSFYGYTF.